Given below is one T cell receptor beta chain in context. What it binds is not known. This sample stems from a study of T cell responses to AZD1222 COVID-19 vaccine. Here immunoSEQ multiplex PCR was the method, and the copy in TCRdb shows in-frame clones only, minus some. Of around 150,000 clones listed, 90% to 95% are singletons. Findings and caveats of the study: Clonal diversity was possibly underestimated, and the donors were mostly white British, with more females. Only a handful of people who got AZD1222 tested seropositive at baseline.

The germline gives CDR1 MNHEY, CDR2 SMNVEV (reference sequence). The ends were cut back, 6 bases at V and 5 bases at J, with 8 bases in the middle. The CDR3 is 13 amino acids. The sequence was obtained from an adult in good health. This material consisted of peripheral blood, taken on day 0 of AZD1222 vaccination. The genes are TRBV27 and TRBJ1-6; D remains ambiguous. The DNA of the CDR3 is TGTGCCAGCAGGGAAGGCCATAATTCACCCCTCCACTTT. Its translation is CASREGHNSPLHF.